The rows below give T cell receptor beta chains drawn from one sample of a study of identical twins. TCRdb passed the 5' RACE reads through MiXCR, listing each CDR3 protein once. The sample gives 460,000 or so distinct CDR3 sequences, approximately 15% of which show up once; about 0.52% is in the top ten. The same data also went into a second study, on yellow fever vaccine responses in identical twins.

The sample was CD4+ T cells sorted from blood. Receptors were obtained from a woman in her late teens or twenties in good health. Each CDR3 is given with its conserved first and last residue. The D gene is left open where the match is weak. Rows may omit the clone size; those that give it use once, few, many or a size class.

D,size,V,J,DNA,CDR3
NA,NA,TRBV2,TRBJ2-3,TGTGCCAGCAGGCTCCCCCCCACAGATACGCAGTATTTT,CASRLPPTDTQYF
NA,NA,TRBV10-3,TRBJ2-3,TGTGCCATCAGTGGAGCATGGGGCAGGGGCACAGATACGCAGTATTTT,CAISGAWGRGTDTQYF
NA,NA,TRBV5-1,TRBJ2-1,TGCGCCAGCAGCTTACCTTCGATGAATGAGCAGTTCTTC,CASSLPSMNEQFF
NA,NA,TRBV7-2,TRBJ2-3,TGTGCCAGCAGCCGGGACTCTAGGAGTACAGATACGCAGTATTTT,CASSRDSRSTDTQYF
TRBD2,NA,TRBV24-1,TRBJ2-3,TGTGCCACCAGTGACCACACCACTAGCGGGATGGCAGATACGCAGTATTTT,CATSDHTTSGMADTQYF
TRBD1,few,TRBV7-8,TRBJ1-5,TGTGCCAGCAGCTTAGGGGGGACAGTCGGTAGCAATCAGCCCCAGCATTTT,CASSLGGTVGSNQPQHF
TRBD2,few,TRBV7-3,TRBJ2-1,TGTGCCAGCAGCTTACTTCCGACTAGCGGGGACTACAATGAGCAGTTCTTC,CASSLLPTSGDYNEQFF
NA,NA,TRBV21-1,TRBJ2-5,TGTGCCTACCACGAGCCTACAGGGTCTGAAGAGACCCAGTACTTC,CAYHEPTGSEETQYF
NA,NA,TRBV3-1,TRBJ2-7,TGTGCCAGCAGCCAAGAAGGCCCACGCTCGGGGGGCCAGTACTTC,CASSQEGPRSGGQYF
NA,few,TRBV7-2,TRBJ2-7,TGTGCCAGCAGCTTAGTAGGCGAGGCCCTGAGCTCCTACGAGCAGTACTTC,CASSLVGEALSSYEQYF
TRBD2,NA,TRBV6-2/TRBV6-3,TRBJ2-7,TGTGCCAGCCTAGCGGGACCCTACGAGCAGTACTTC,CASLAGPYEQYF
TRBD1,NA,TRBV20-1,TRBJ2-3,TGCAGTGCTAGAGGGTGGAGAGACAGGGGCTCCACAGATACGCAGTATTTT,CSARGWRDRGSTDTQYF
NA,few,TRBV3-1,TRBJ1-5,TGTGCCAGCAGCCAAGGGGAAAGCAATCAGCCCCAGCATTTT,CASSQGESNQPQHF
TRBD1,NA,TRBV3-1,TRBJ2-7,TGTGCCAGCAGCCAAGTCGACAGGGCTGGCTACGAGCAGTACTTC,CASSQVDRAGYEQYF
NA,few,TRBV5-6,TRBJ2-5,TGTGCCAGCAGCTTGAGGGGCAGGATACAAGAGACCCAGTACTTC,CASSLRGRIQETQYF
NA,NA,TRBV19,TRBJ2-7,TGTGCCAGTAGTATGGGGGGCCTACCAACCTACGAGCAGTACTTC,CASSMGGLPTYEQYF
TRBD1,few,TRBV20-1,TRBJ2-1,TGCAGTGCTCTACGGACAGGGCGCGAGCAGTTCTTC,CSALRTGREQFF
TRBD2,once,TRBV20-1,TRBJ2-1,TGCAGTGCTAGGGGCCCTGGAGCGGGAGGCCGTAATGAGCAGTTCTTC,CSARGPGAGGRNEQFF
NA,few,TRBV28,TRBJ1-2,TGTGCCAGCAGTTTGGCGACAGTCCCCTATGGCTACACCTTC,CASSLATVPYGYTF
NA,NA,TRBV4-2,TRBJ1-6,TGTGCCAGCAGCCCTCCGGGGGGACACTTACCCCTCCACTTT,CASSPPGGHLPLHF
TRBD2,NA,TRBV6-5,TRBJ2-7,TGTGCCAGCAGTTACGCCCCCGGGACTAGAAGCTACGAGCAGTACTTC,CASSYAPGTRSYEQYF
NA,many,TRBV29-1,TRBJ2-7,TGCAGCGTTATGGGTGGGGGACGACACCCGTCCTACGAGCAGTACTTC,CSVMGGGRHPSYEQYF
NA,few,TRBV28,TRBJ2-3,TGTGCCAGCAGCCCTAGCGCCGCAGATACGCAGTATTTT,CASSPSAADTQYF
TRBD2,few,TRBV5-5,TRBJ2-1,TGTGCCAGCAGCCATAGCGGGGGGGCACTGAGAGGGCAGTTCTTC,CASSHSGGALRGQFF
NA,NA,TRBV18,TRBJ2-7,TGTGCCAGCTCACCAGATCAGCAGGCCGCGGAGCAGTACTTC,CASSPDQQAAEQYF
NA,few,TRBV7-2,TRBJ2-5,TGTGCCAGCAGCAATACGGGTTGGGCGGGAGAGACCCAGTACTTC,CASSNTGWAGETQYF
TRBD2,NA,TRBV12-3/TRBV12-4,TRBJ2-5,TGTGCCAGCAGTTTCGGCCAACTAGCGGGTCAAGAGACCCAGTACTTC,CASSFGQLAGQETQYF
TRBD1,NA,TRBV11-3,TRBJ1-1,TGTGCCAGCAGCCAGCCGGGACAGGGGGCTGAAGCTTTCTTT,CASSQPGQGAEAFF
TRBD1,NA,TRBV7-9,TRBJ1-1,TGTGCCAGCAGCGTGACTGAGGGGGCCACTGAAGCTTTCTTT,CASSVTEGATEAFF
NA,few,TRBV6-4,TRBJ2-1,TGTGCCAGCAGTGAAGGGAATTGGGATGAGCAGTTCTTC,CASSEGNWDEQFF
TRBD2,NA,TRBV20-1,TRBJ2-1,TGCAGTGCTGCCGTTCGGGGGGTCGCCTACAATGAGCAGTTCTTC,CSAAVRGVAYNEQFF
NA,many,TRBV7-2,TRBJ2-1,TGTGCCAGCAGCATGGCAACCCGTGGATACAATGAGCAGTTCTTC,CASSMATRGYNEQFF
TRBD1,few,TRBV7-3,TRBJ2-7,TGTGCCAGCAGCTTGGGGACAGTCTCCTACGAGCAGTACTTC,CASSLGTVSYEQYF
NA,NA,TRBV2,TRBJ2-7,TGTGCCAGCGGCCGGGACGGAGATTACGAGCAGTACTTC,CASGRDGDYEQYF
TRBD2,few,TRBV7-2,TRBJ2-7,TGTGCCAGCAGCTTAAGGTCCTCTAGCGGTTCGTTCGAGCAGTACTTC,CASSLRSSSGSFEQYF
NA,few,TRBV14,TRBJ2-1,TGTGCCAGCAGCCAAGAAAGGCAGGGGAACAATGAGCAGTTCTTC,CASSQERQGNNEQFF
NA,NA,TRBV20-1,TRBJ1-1,TGCAGTGCTAGCTTGGATAGGGGCATCGGGGGGACTTTCTTT,CSASLDRGIGGTFF
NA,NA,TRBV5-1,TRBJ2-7,TGCGCCAGCATCCAATCCTACGAGCAGTACTTC,CASIQSYEQYF
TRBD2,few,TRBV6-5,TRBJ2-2,TGTGCCAGCAGTTTTCGACTAGCGGGAGGTTTGCGCACCGGGGAGCTGTTTTTT,CASSFRLAGGLRTGELFF
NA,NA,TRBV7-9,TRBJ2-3,TGTGCCAGCACCCTATTGGAAACGGGCGCCACAGATACGCAGTATTTT,CASTLLETGATDTQYF